These 19 T cell receptor beta chains came from one sample sequenced in a study of shared clonotypes between healthy human individuals (dated by TCRdb to 2018 to 2021). Receptor amplification or capture employed the immunoSEQ multiplex PCR assay. Entries here come from immuneACCESS through TCRdb and include only in-frame sequences with V and J called. Some clones fail to appear in such tables; in the studies checked, an unresolved V gene covers under half of the shortfall, and the cause of the remainder is unknown. Recorded for this sample are around 1.9 million clones; about 93% of them occurred a single time. Jointly, the top ten make up about 1.6% of the sample. CD8 naive samples were CD45RO-negative cells positively selected for CCR7, giving a CD45RA+CCR7+ population that excluded TemRA cells. Sequenced material: naive CD8+ T cells from PBMCs. Per the publication, the cell subset or site label means: CD45RA+CCR7+. These receptors all stem from a man aged 18 to 29 in good health. Some clones in this sample may be carry-over from other donors' samples.

The rearrangement uses TRBV6-6 and TRBJ2-1; weak D call: TRBD2 (5 bases). The CDR3 has 11 residues. The V and J ends lost 8 bases and 8 bases respectively, with 10 bases between them. Germline V gene lookup returns CDR1 MNHNY and CDR2 SVGAGI (reference sequence). Written as DNA, the CDR3 is TGTGCCAGCGCGGAGGCCGATGAGCAGTTCTTC. Translated: CASAEADEQFF.

The chain joins TRBV19 to TRBJ1-2; no firm D call. With 3 bases removed from V and 6 bases from J, the gap between germline ends came to 14 bases. The CDR3 sequence is 14 residues long. Germline V gene lookup returns CDR1 LNHDA and CDR2 SQIVND (reference sequence). In DNA form, the CDR3 reads TGTGCCAGTAGTATGCAGTCCACGGGAGATGGCTACACCTTC. It encodes CASSMQSTGDGYTF.

The chain couples TRBV5-8 to TRBJ2-3, with 14 bases lining up with TRBD2. The CDR3 length is 16 residues. The V segment lost 3 bases and the J segment 4 bases; nucleotides outside the gene matches: 4. Per germline, CDR1 SGHTS and CDR2 YDEGEE. CDR3 bases: TGTGCCAGCAGCTCAGGACTAGCGGGAGGTTCAGATACGCAGTATTTT. Residues: CASSSGLAGGSDTQYF. Using reference TRBV5-8 and TRBJ2-3 for the parts outside the CDR3, the full variable domain is EAGVTQSPTHLIKTRGQQATLRCSPISGHTSVYWYQQALGLGLQFLLWYDEGEERNRGNFPPRFSGRQFPNYSSELNVNALELEDSALYLCASSSGLAGGSDTQYFGPGTRLTVL.

The rearrangement joins TRBV11-2 to TRBJ1-1; D remains unclear. The germline gives CDR1 SGHAT, CDR2 FQNNGV. The CDR3 is made up of 13 amino acids. Trimming shortened V by 5 bases and J by 0 bases, and 7 bases separated the two germline ends. For the CDR3, the DNA is TGTGCCAGCAGCCCTTTGATGAACACTGAAGCTTTCTTT. Translation: CASSPLMNTEAFF.

The rearrangement joins TRBV4-1 to TRBJ2-7; possible D gene TRBD1, 6 bases. From germline, CDR1 is MGHRA and CDR2 YSYEKL. Trimming removed 2 bases at V and 2 bases at J, with 13 bases between. The CDR3 spans 15 residues. The CDR3 protein is CASSQRRGGTYEQYF. The CDR3 DNA reads TGCGCCAGCAGCCAACGCCGAGGGGGTACCTACGAGCAGTACTTC.

The chain links TRBV7-3 to TRBJ2-3; D not certain. This CDR3 has 13 residues. V lost 4 bases and J lost 0, with 5 bases in between. Germline values: CDR1 SGHTA, CDR2 FQGTGA. For the CDR3, the DNA is TGTGCCAGCAGCTCTATGAGCACAGATACGCAGTATTTT. Its translation is CASSSMSTDTQYF.

CDR3 protein: CASSKGQVEVYEQYF. CDR3 nucleotide sequence: TGTGCCAGCAGCAAAGGACAGGTAGAGGTCTACGAGCAGTACTTC. The V and J genes are TRBV28 and TRBJ2-7, with 7 bases fitting TRBD1. The V and J ends lost 6 bases and 3 bases, in that order; junction bases with no gene match: 11. Per the germline V gene, CDR1 is MDHEN and CDR2 is SYDVKM. The CDR3 contains 15 residues.

This chain uses TRBV28 with TRBJ1-5, with D possibly TRBD1 on 6 matching bases. The ends were cut back, 6 bases at V and 0 bases at J, with 18 bases in the middle. From germline, CDR1 is MDHEN and CDR2 SYDVKM. This CDR3 has 17 residues. CDR3 region: CASSTLLGAASNQPQHF. The CDR3 DNA sequence: TGTGCCAGCAGCACTCTTTTGGGGGCAGCTAGCAATCAGCCCCAGCATTTT.

J is TRBJ1-2 and V is TRBV4-1, with D unclear. The ends were cut back, 3 bases at V and 8 bases at J, with 19 bases in the middle. CDR1 MGHRA and CDR2 YSYEKL come from the germline V gene. The CDR3 runs to 15 residues. CDR3 in amino acids: CASSQEVTRTGGYTF. In nucleotides, the CDR3 is TGCGCCAGCAGCCAGGAGGTGACGCGTACTGGGGGCTACACCTTC.

The V gene is TRBV5-5, the J gene TRBJ2-4; D is uncertain. Per germline, CDR1 SGHKS and CDR2 YYEKEE (reference sequence). CDR3 length equals 10 residues. Trimming stripped 3 bases from V and 13 bases from J, with 8 bases between. CDR3 nucleotide sequence: TGTGCCAGCAGCTCCCCTTCCCAGTACTTC. Its translation: CASSSPSQYF.

CDR3 DNA sequence: TGTGCCAGCAGTGGGGGGGACAGGGAGAGCTACGAGCAGTACTTC. Its protein is CASSGGDRESYEQYF. The chain has TRBV2 and TRBJ2-7, with TRBD1 matching over 9 bases. CDR3 length: 15 amino acids. Looked up from germline, CDR1 is SNHLY and CDR2 is FYNNEI. V trimming: 4 bases; J trimming: 3 bases; junction bases outside the gene matches: 7.

The chain couples TRBV10-3 to TRBJ1-5, with a tentative D call TRBD1 (5 bases). The CDR3 is 16 amino acids. V shed 2 bases and J shed 0 bases, with 11 bases lying between them. Looked up from germline, CDR1 is ENHRY and CDR2 is SYGVKD. The CDR3: CAISESQGLSNQPQHF. CDR3 nucleotide sequence: TGTGCCATCAGTGAGAGTCAGGGTCTTAGCAATCAGCCCCAGCATTTT.

CDR3 DNA: TGTGCCACCAGCACTGGGGGGCCGAGTGAAGCTTTCTTT. Translation gives CATSTGGPSEAFF. V usage is TRBV15 and J usage is TRBJ1-1; a possible D gene is TRBD1 (6 bases). V lost 4 bases to trimming and J lost 7 bases, with 13 bases between them. Germline lookup yields CDR1 LNHNV and CDR2 YYDKDF (reference sequence). The CDR3 is 13 residues long. Full variable domain (outside the CDR3, taken from reference TRBV15 and TRBJ1-1): DAMVIQNPRYQVTQFGKPVTLSCSQTLNHNVMYWYQQKSSQAPKLLFHYYDKDFNNEADTPDNFQSRRPNTSFCFLDIRSPGLGDTAMYLCATSTGGPSEAFFGQGTRLTVV.

This chain links TRBV29-1 with TRBJ2-7; D perhaps matches TRBD2 (5 bases). Trimming shortened V by 3 bases and J by 7 bases, and 13 bases separated the two germline ends. This CDR3 has 12 residues. The V gene's germline CDR1 is SQVTM and CDR2 ANQGSEA. The CDR3 sequence: CSVERADGEQYF. The CDR3 DNA is TGCAGCGTTGAGAGGGCAGATGGGGAGCAGTACTTC.

The chain is built from TRBV4-1 and TRBJ1-5; D gene uncertain. Germline CDR1 reads MGHRA; CDR2 reads YSYEKL. This CDR3 spans 16 amino acids. V was pared by 1 base and J by 8 bases, with 18 bases between. The CDR3 coding sequence is TGCGCCAGCAGCCAAGCCTTCGTCGGTGGAGTAGAGCCCCAGCATTTT. This encodes CASSQAFVGGVEPQHF.

The V and J genes are TRBV4-3 and TRBJ2-3; D is undetermined. V was trimmed by 0 bases and J by 1 base, leaving 17 bases between them. This CDR3 is 18 amino acids long. Looked up from germline, CDR1 is LGHNA and CDR2 is YSLEER. The CDR3 loop reads CASSQDVEPTRGTDTQYF. The DNA of the CDR3 is TGCGCCAGCAGCCAAGATGTTGAGCCTACAAGGGGCACAGATACGCAGTATTTT.

This chain joins TRBV7-6 and TRBJ1-2; the D gene is possibly TRBD1 (6 bases). Germline V gene sequence: CDR1 SGHVS, CDR2 FNYEAQ. The CDR3 extends over 11 amino acids. V was pared by 8 bases and J by 4 bases, with 8 bases between. CDR3 in DNA: TGTGCCAGCGGGGGCGCCTATGGCTACACCTTC. Encoded protein: CASGGAYGYTF.

The gene calls are TRBV7-9 and TRBJ1-4, with a tentative D call TRBD1 (5 bases). Deletions cut 4 bases from V and 7 bases from J, with 13 bases between. Per the germline V gene, CDR1 is SEHNR and CDR2 is FQNEAQ (reference sequence). CDR3 length equals 14 residues. The CDR3 bases are TGTGCCAGCAGCTCGGGACCCGGCGCTGAAAAACTGTTTTTT. Residues: CASSSGPGAEKLFF.

This clone has a handful of counts. CDR3 sequence: CAISEVRQTGKLAFF. In DNA, the CDR3 is TGTGCCATCAGCGAGGTCAGGCAGACAGGGAAGCTAGCTTTCTTT. The genes are TRBV10-3 and TRBJ1-1; the match to TRBD1 covers 7 bases. The CDR3 sequence is 15 residues long. CDR1 and CDR2 from the germline V gene are ENHRY and SYGVKD. Trimming cost V 6 bases and J 10 bases; bases outside gene matches: 17.